The 11 T cell receptor beta chains given below trace back to one sample, sequenced in a study of regulatory T cells in long-lasting Graves disease. Indicated time point: newly diagnosed GD, antithyroid drugs for less than 3 months. After RNA was extracted from PBMCs, the TCR library was made from it. Building the TCR beta libraries relied on iRepertoire HTBI primers, and CDR3 regions underwent Arm-PCR. TCRdb processed the multiplex PCR reads anew with MiXCR; each CDR3 protein has one entry. The sample shows around 250,000 distinct CDR3 sequences, about 17% of them seen only once. The sample in question was peripheral blood mononuclear cells (PBMCs), obtained at new diagnosis, from a patient treated with antithyroid drugs. These receptor sequences come from a female donor with Graves disease.

Only a few counts were recorded for this clonotype. The chain links TRBV24-1 to TRBJ2-2; D might be TRBD1 (6 bases). This CDR3 region has 17 residues. Per germline, CDR1 KGHDR and CDR2 SFDVKD. V was pared by 0 bases and J by 5 bases, with 15 bases between. DNA of the CDR3: TGTGCCACCAGTGATTTGTTCGGCAGGGGAGAGACCGGGGAGCTGTTTTTT. Amino acid sequence: CATSDLFGRGETGELFF.

This clonotype occurred a few times. The chain has TRBV18 and TRBJ2-2; D uncertain. This CDR3 comprises 14 residues. The ends were cut back, 6 bases at V and 1 base at J, with 9 bases in the middle. Germline values: CDR1 KGHSH, CDR2 LQKENI. The CDR3 DNA is TGTGCCAGCTCTCTCCAAGAGAACACCGGGGAGCTGTTTTTT. Translating gives CASSLQENTGELFF.

The genes are TRBV2 and TRBJ2-7; D gene unclear. Trimming cost V 0 bases and J 5 bases, with 17 bases left between them. The CDR3 runs to 16 residues. CDR1 SNHLY and CDR2 FYNNEI come from the germline V gene. The CDR3 is CASSEALLLARDEQYF. For the CDR3, the DNA is TGTGCCAGCAGTGAAGCGCTTCTGCTGGCCCGGGACGAGCAGTACTTC. Full variable domain (rest looked up from reference TRBV2 and TRBJ2-7): EPEVTQTPSHQVTQMGQEVILRCVPISNHLYFYWYRQILGQKVEFLVSFYNNEISEKSEIFDDQFSVERPDGSNFTLKIRSTKLEDSAMYFCASSEALLLARDEQYFGPGTRLTVT.

The J gene is TRBJ1-2, the V gene TRBV6-2 or TRBV6-3; 10 bases map to TRBD1. The germline V gene has CDR1 MNHEY and CDR2 SVGEGT. V trimming: 5 bases; J trimming: 5 bases; junction bases outside the gene matches: 8. The CDR3 sequence is 15 residues long. CDR3 amino acids: CASSGYGTGEYGYTF. The CDR3 bases are TGTGCCAGCAGTGGGTACGGGACAGGGGAGTATGGCTACACCTTC.

This clonotype was counted ten times or more. The V and J genes are TRBV2 and TRBJ2-6, with D unclear. The CDR3 runs to 15 residues. V was trimmed by 0 bases and J by 2 bases, leaving 5 bases between them. Germline V gives CDR1 SNHLY, CDR2 FYNNEI. CDR3 residues: CASSEAGTGANVLTF. CDR3 coding DNA: TGTGCCAGCAGTGAAGCAGGGACTGGGGCCAACGTCCTGACTTTC.

This clonotype was observed a few times. A single base separates this from a much larger clone, so it may be a read error. The J gene is TRBJ2-7, the V gene TRBV7-3; D may correspond to TRBD1 or TRBD2 (5 bases each). Deletions cut 5 bases from V and 3 bases from J, with 11 bases between. Per the germline V gene, CDR1 is SGHTA and CDR2 is FQGTGA. CDR3 size: 13 residues. The CDR3 DNA sequence: TGTGCCAGCAGCCCGGGACCGAACTACGAGCAGTACTTC. Translation gives CASSPGPNYEQYF.

This clonotype showed up many times. The chain employs TRBV12-3 or TRBV12-4 and TRBJ2-5; D unresolved. Trimming left V 2 bases short and J 4 bases short, with 8 bases between. The CDR3 totals 13 residues. CDR3: CASSLSVGETQYF. In nucleotides, the CDR3 is TGTGCCAGCAGTTTAAGCGTAGGAGAGACCCAGTACTTC.

This clonotype was found many times. V and J are TRBV28 and TRBJ1-2; no reliable D call. V lost 1 base, J lost 1 base, and 13 bases lay in between. The CDR3 totals 16 residues. From germline, CDR1 is MDHEN and CDR2 SYDVKM. The CDR3 nucleotides read TGTGCCAGCAGTTTATTCACTGGGCGAGGTAACTATGGCTACACCTTC. Residues: CASSLFTGRGNYGYTF.

This clonotype was seen repeatedly, ten times or more. This rearrangement joins TRBV27 to TRBJ2-7, with 9 nucleotides matching TRBD1. Germline V lookup: CDR1 MNHEY, CDR2 SMNVEV (reference sequence). The CDR3 contains 14 residues. With V trimmed by 6 bases and J by 6 bases, 9 bases remained unmatched. The DNA of the CDR3 is TGTGCCAGCAGACCGGGACAGGGCCAAGCCGAGCAGTACTTC. Amino acids: CASRPGQGQAEQYF.

The V and J genes are TRBV19 and TRBJ2-7; 8 bases align to TRBD2. CDR3 length equals 13 residues. V gave up 4 bases and J gave up 3 bases; unmatched junction bases: 2. Germline CDR1 and CDR2: LNHDA and SQIVND (reference sequence). The CDR3 bases are TGTGCCAGTAGTAGCGGGAGGAGCTACGAGCAGTACTTC. Its translation is CASSSGRSYEQYF.

This clonotype was detected ten times or more. The genes are TRBV10-2 and TRBJ2-7; tentatively, D is TRBD2 (5 bases). Looked up from germline, CDR1 is WSHSY and CDR2 is SAAADI. V was clipped by 3 bases and J by 3 bases, with 12 bases between them. The CDR3 extends over 14 amino acids. The DNA for the CDR3 is TGCGCCAGCAGTGACCGAGCGGCGTACTACGAGCAGTACTTC. This encodes CASSDRAAYYEQYF.